The subject of this entry is one T cell receptor (beta chain). The specificity of this receptor is unknown. Within one base of it there is no much larger clone, and no base qualities were kept. The data belong to a study of sequential checkpoint blockade in melanoma (dated by TCRdb to the late 2010s). Describing the broader study: Patients were randomized 1:1 to first-line nivolumab followed by ipilimumab (arm A) or ipilimumab followed by nivolumab (arm B). Both trial sequences were followed by maintenance nivolumab. Overall study outcomes, separate from this receptor: The response-prediction model combining TCR metrics and mutation burden needs validation in larger, independent patient cohorts.

The germline V gene specifies MGHRA as CDR1 and YSYEKL as CDR2. Cut back by 0 bases and 5 bases, the V and J ends lie 8 bases apart. From the cysteine through the phenylalanine, the CDR3 covers 14 amino acids. The sequence is cut down to CDR3 DNA, 42 bases in frame from base 1. TCRbeta CDR3 regions were immunosequenced from genomic DNA with the immunoSEQ Assay. Before high-throughput sequencing, the genomic DNA was amplified using bias-controlled multiplex PCR. In the authors' own workflow: To quantify the absolute abundance of each unique TCRbeta CDR3 region, the sequences were collapsed and filtered. Clonality was defined as 1 minus Pielou's evenness and was calculated using productive rearrangements only. A previously published method was used to identify clones with significantly greater frequencies in on-treatment samples than in baseline samples. TCRdb took this table from immuneACCESS and kept in-frame rearrangements with V and J called. Such tables lack part of the clones; where checked against another copy, unresolved V genes explain under half of the gap, and the rest is unexplained. The V and J calls and clone size were taken over from that table, and D and trimming were inferred from the DNA. The sample table shows approximately 11,000 clones, and 60% to 80% are seen once. Roughly 31% of the sample is in the top ten clones.

The sample's treatment or condition label is to be understood as: randomized to nivolumab then ipilimumab (arm A) or the reverse (arm B). No trial patient had received prior DNA-damaging chemotherapy. On a FACS Aria II flow cytometer, live CD3+CD8+ cells that were negative for CD19 and CD56 were sorted from thawed PBMCs. Samples came from patients with melanoma in CheckMate 064, a randomized, open-label phase II trial of sequential checkpoint blockade. Peripheral blood mononuclear cells were collected by leukapheresis, purified using Ficoll-Paque, and frozen in human serum containing roughly 9.4% DMSO. Immediately after sorting, the purity of the sorted blood CD3+CD8+ cells was confirmed to be >98%, and DNA was then extracted.

This clonotype was sampled from a human donor with melanoma. The chain links TRBV4-1 with TRBJ1-5, with the D gene not confidently named. The sequences come from CD8+ T cells sorted from blood (inferred from file names), collected from a patient given nivolumab and ipilimumab in sequence. The nucleotide sequence reads as follows: TGCGCCAGCAGCCAAGATGAGGGTTATCAGCCCCAGCATTTT. Its protein product is CASSQDEGYQPQHF.